This T cell receptor (beta chain) was retrieved from a study of cytomegalovirus exposure and HLA in healthy donors. V lost 5 bases to trimming and J lost 5 bases; unmatched junction nucleotides: 2. Germline CDR1 MNHNS, CDR2 SASEGT. The CDR3 has 13 amino acids. 60 Vbeta and 13 Jbeta primers were used in PCR. Method: immunoSEQ multiplex PCR; TCRdb's copy keeps in-frame clones and lacks some. The sample has roughly 86,000 clones, about two thirds seen once. Points from the study as a whole: Altogether, some 170 TCR beta chains were recorded as cytomegalovirus-associated. Certain indistinguishable V segments, among them TRBV6-2 and TRBV6-3, were excluded. Later, TCR association rates were found to vary by HLA locus, highest for DRB1 and lowest for HLA-C.

About this clone: The antigen is not known.

The J gene is TRBJ1-5, the V gene TRBV6-1; 8 bases are shared with TRBD1. Sequenced: PBMCs. This sequence originates from a man aged 55 to 70 in good health and CMV-seronegative. The CDR3 spells CASSLDRDQPQHF. CDR3 nucleotide sequence: TGTGCCAGCAGTTTGGACAGGGATCAGCCCCAGCATTTT.